There are many counts of the clone carrying this T cell receptor beta chain. Its antigen is currently unknown. The sample belongs to a study of T cells after yellow fever vaccination. Study results and caveats: On re-exposure, the response was weaker but peaked faster, at day 5 versus 15.

MiXCR, applied by TCRdb to the 5' RACE reads, yields one record per CDR3 protein. This table holds 250,000 or so distinct CDR3 sequences, approximately 3.8% found once. The germline V gene has CDR1 GTSNPN and CDR2 SVGIG (reference sequence). The germline V and J ends were trimmed by 5 bases and 9 bases, with 11 bases remaining between them. This CDR3 contains 11 residues. The rearrangement links TRBV30 to TRBJ2-4; D call uncertain. Here the sequenced sample was PBMCs, taken 15 days after the yellow fever booster vaccination. This sequence was found in a man between 18 and 29 years old who received the YFV17D yellow fever vaccine. DNA of the CDR3: TGTGCCTGGTCAGACTCGGCCATTCAGTACTTC. Its protein is CAWSDSAIQYF.